The clone carrying this TCR beta chain was found a few times. Its antigen is still unknown. In germline, CDR1 is SGHNT, CDR2 YYREEE (reference sequence). The CDR3 loop spans 16 amino acids. Trimming left V 3 bases short and J 5 bases short, with 19 bases between. This table comes from immunoSEQ multiplex PCR, and its TCRdb copy is limited to in-frame clones, with some not included. The table includes more than 95,000 clones, about nine tenths detected once. This sample is part of a study of T cell responses to AZD1222 COVID-19 vaccine. Study-wide context: Investigators merged groups given second doses at roughly 4 or roughly 12 weeks. The study, taken as a whole, reports: Baseline seropositivity characterized only six AZD1222 recipients. Reportedly, nearly half of unique spike TCRs recognized epitopes outside B.1.351/B.1.1.7 mutations.

The chain links TRBV5-4 to TRBJ2-3, with a tentative D call TRBD2 (6 bases). This receptor was obtained from an adult in good health. The specimen was peripheral blood, collected on day 0 of AZD1222 vaccination. CDR3 nucleotide sequence: TGTGCCAGCAGCTCTCTTGGCGGGATGGGGAGAGATACGCAGTATTTT. Encoded protein: CASSSLGGMGRDTQYF.